The rows below give T cell receptor beta chains drawn from one sample of a study of identifying expanded T cells in peripheral blood. TCRdb's copy holds only in-frame clones and misses some; the assay was immunoSEQ multiplex PCR. The repertoire has about 52,000 clones, around 82% of them found once; the top ten carry around 13%. Sequencing was done on a sample of blood. The receptor set was obtained from a person between 18 and 75 years old in good health. CDR3s include the opening cysteine and the closing phenylalanine or tryptophan. The D gene is left open where the match is weak. A clone size is listed for some rows: how often the clone was seen (once, few, many), or a class if it is expanded.

J gene | V gene | clone size | D gene | CDR3 DNA | CDR3 protein
TRBJ1-2 | TRBV12-5 | NA | NA | TGTGCTAGTGCCCAATTGGACTATGGCTACACCTTC | CASAQLDYGYTF
TRBJ1-2 | TRBV5-6 | NA | NA | TGTGCCAGCAGCTCCGACAACACAGCTAGAAGAACCTTC | CASSSDNTARRTF
TRBJ2-2 | TRBV5-1 | NA | TRBD2 | TGCGCCAGCAGCTTGGAAGCTAGCGGGAGGCAAACCGGGGAGCTGTTTTTT | CASSLEASGRQTGELFF
TRBJ1-2 | TRBV6-5 | NA | NA | TGTGCCAGCAGTGAACGCAGGAACTATGGCTACACCTTC | CASSERRNYGYTF
TRBJ1-2 | TRBV7-8 | NA | NA | TGTGCCAGCAGCTTAGGACGGAGGACGCGGGGCTACACCTTC | CASSLGRRTRGYTF
TRBJ1-2 | TRBV19 | NA | NA | TGTGCCAGTAGTAGCCGGGGGGCTAACTATGGCTACACCTTC | CASSSRGANYGYTF
TRBJ1-2 | TRBV5-1 | NA | TRBD1 | TGCGCCAGCAAGACAGGGGAGGCTAACTATGGCTACACCTTC | CASKTGEANYGYTF
TRBJ1-1 | TRBV30 | NA | TRBD1 | TGTGCCTGTAATCAGGGGGCCCTGAAAACTGAAGCTTTCTTT | CACNQGALKTEAFF
TRBJ1-2 | TRBV7-8 | NA | NA | TGTGCCAGCAGCCCTAATAACTATGGCTACACCTTC | CASSPNNYGYTF
TRBJ1-2 | TRBV25-1 | NA | NA | TGTGCCAGCAGTGCGGGGGGTTTCTATGGCTACACCTTC | CASSAGGFYGYTF
TRBJ2-2 | TRBV4-3 | NA | NA | TGCGCCAGCAGCCAAGACCCCCTCACCGGGGAGCTGTTTTTT | CASSQDPLTGELFF
TRBJ2-1 | TRBV19 | once | TRBD1 | TGTGCCAGTAGTCCCCGGGACAGGGGGAATGAGCAGTTCTTC | CASSPRDRGNEQFF
TRBJ2-5 | TRBV5-5 | NA | TRBD2 | TGTGCCAGCAGCTTTGGACTAGCGGGTTACCAAGAGACCCAGTACTTC | CASSFGLAGYQETQYF
TRBJ2-1 | TRBV18 | NA | TRBD1 | TGTGCCAGCTCACCACGACGAAACCGGGACAGTATCAATGAGCAGTTCTTC | CASSPRRNRDSINEQFF
TRBJ2-5 | TRBV18 | NA | NA | TGTGCCAGCTCACCGGGGTTGGGTAGAGAGACCCAGTACTTC | CASSPGLGRETQYF
TRBJ1-2 | TRBV6-1 | NA | NA | TGTGCCAGCAGTGAAGAGGGAGGGGCACCTGCTAACTATGGCTACACCTTC | CASSEEGGAPANYGYTF
TRBJ2-7 | TRBV28 | NA | NA | TGTGCCAGCAGTGGACTAGACAGGGCGCAGTACTTC | CASSGLDRAQYF
TRBJ2-3 | TRBV4-1 | once | NA | TGCGCCAGCGGAGTTTCAGGGGCCCGCACAGATACGCAGTATTTT | CASGVSGARTDTQYF
TRBJ2-5 | TRBV2 | once | NA | TGTGCCAGCAAGGGGATTGGGGAGACCCAGTACTTC | CASKGIGETQYF
TRBJ2-7 | TRBV7-2 | NA | TRBD1 | TGTGCCAGCAGCACCAGGGGGCGGGAAGAGCAGTACTTC | CASSTRGREEQYF
TRBJ1-3 | TRBV5-1 | NA | TRBD1 | TGCGCCAGCAGCTTGAGTACAGGGGGTTCGGCTGGAAACACCATATATTTT | CASSLSTGGSAGNTIYF
TRBJ1-1 | TRBV5-5 | NA | NA | TGTGCCAGCAGCTGGCAAGTGAACACTGAAGCTTTCTTT | CASSWQVNTEAFF
TRBJ2-5 | TRBV7-9 | NA | NA | TGTGCCAGCAGCACAGACATAGGGTTGGGCGAGACCCAGTACTTC | CASSTDIGLGETQYF
TRBJ2-3 | TRBV5-1 | NA | NA | TGCGCCAGCAGCTTGGTGTCAGGGCACACAGATACGCAGTATTTT | CASSLVSGHTDTQYF
TRBJ1-1 | TRBV30 | NA | TRBD1 | TGTGCCTGGATTCGGGACAGGGGAGTCACTGAAGCTTTCTTT | CAWIRDRGVTEAFF
TRBJ2-7 | TRBV27 | NA | NA | TGTGCCAGCAGACCTCAGATAGCGCCGTACGAGCAGTACTTC | CASRPQIAPYEQYF
TRBJ2-5 | TRBV5-4 | NA | NA | TGTGCCAGCAGCTTGGTGTCAGAGCAAGAGACCCAGTACTTC | CASSLVSEQETQYF
TRBJ2-2 | TRBV27 | NA | TRBD2 | TGTGCCAGCGGTAATATAGCGGGCCGGAACACCGGGGAGCTGTTTTTT | CASGNIAGRNTGELFF
TRBJ2-1 | TRBV14 | NA | TRBD2 | TGTGCCAGCAGCCAGTGGGGACTAGCGGCTCACAATGAGCAGTTCTTC | CASSQWGLAAHNEQFF
TRBJ2-7 | TRBV27 | NA | NA | TGTGCCAGCAGTTTGTCTAAGAGCGGATATATCTACGAGCAGTACTTC | CASSLSKSGYIYEQYF
TRBJ2-7 | TRBV30 | NA | NA | TGTGCCTGGAGTGAGGTAGGGGCCGAGCAGTACTTC | CAWSEVGAEQYF
TRBJ1-1 | TRBV30 | once | NA | TGTGCCTGGGGGACTCGGAATGGGTACACTGAAGCTTTCTTT | CAWGTRNGYTEAFF
TRBJ2-2 | TRBV7-9 | NA | TRBD1 | TGTGCCAGCAGCGCCTTGACAGGGTCGTTATCCGGGGAGCTGTTTTTT | CASSALTGSLSGELFF
TRBJ2-1 | TRBV29-1 | NA | NA | TGCAGCGTTTCCGTTCCACGGGGGCTAGGCTACAATGAGCAGTTCTTC | CSVSVPRGLGYNEQFF
TRBJ2-3 | TRBV9 | NA | TRBD2 | TGTGCCAGCAGCGTCGCTGCTACCTTAAGCGGGAGGGCCGGAAAAGATACGCAGTATTTT | CASSVAATLSGRAGKDTQYF
TRBJ2-2 | TRBV14 | NA | TRBD1 | TGTGCCAGCAGCAAAAACAGGGGTTCGAACACCGGGGAGCTGTTTTTT | CASSKNRGSNTGELFF
TRBJ1-1 | TRBV6-1 | NA | NA | TGTGCCAGCAGTGAGCAGGGCTCCCCAGCTGGGACTGAAGCTTTCTTT | CASSEQGSPAGTEAFF
TRBJ2-1 | TRBV6-5 | NA | NA | TGTGCCAGCAGAGAAACAGGGAGCTCCTACAATGAGCAGTTCTTC | CASRETGSSYNEQFF
TRBJ2-1 | TRBV6-1 | NA | NA | TGTGCCACCACTGAACTCTCCTACAATGAGCAGTTCTTC | CATTELSYNEQFF
TRBJ2-5 | TRBV6-6 | NA | NA | TGTGCCAGCAGGGGAATAGGCGGGATAGAGACCCAGTACTTC | CASRGIGGIETQYF
TRBJ1-2 | TRBV19 | NA | NA | TGTGCCAGTAATGGCGCAGGTTCCCTCAACTATGGCTACACCTTC | CASNGAGSLNYGYTF
TRBJ2-4 | TRBV27 | NA | TRBD1 | TGTGCCAGCAGTTCCCGACAGGGCTTCTCCAAAAACATTCAGTACTTC | CASSSRQGFSKNIQYF
TRBJ1-2 | TRBV13 | NA | NA | TGTGCCAGCAGCTTAGATATCTATGGCTACACCTTC | CASSLDIYGYTF
TRBJ1-2 | TRBV30 | medium-sized | NA | TGTGCCTGGGGGGGAGATCCCACCTATGGCTACACCTTC | CAWGGDPTYGYTF
TRBJ2-2 | TRBV2 | NA | TRBD1 | TGTGCCAGCCGCCAGGGACAGCTAGCGAACACCGGGGAGCTGTTTTTT | CASRQGQLANTGELFF
TRBJ2-2 | TRBV4-1 | NA | NA | TGCGCCAGCAGCCAAGTGGGGGTGAACACCGGGGAGCTGTTTTTT | CASSQVGVNTGELFF
TRBJ2-5 | TRBV19 | NA | NA | TGTGCCAGTAGTATGGGCCTTGTTGAAGGGGGGGAGACCCAGTACTTC | CASSMGLVEGGETQYF
TRBJ1-1 | TRBV27 | NA | NA | TGTGCCAGCAGTTTATGGGCGGGATCCTGGAACACTGAAGCTTTCTTT | CASSLWAGSWNTEAFF
TRBJ1-5 | TRBV2 | NA | TRBD1 | TGTGCCAGCAGTGATATGGGGACAGGGGGCGCCTCAAAGATACCCCAGCATTTT | CASSDMGTGGASKIPQHF
TRBJ2-2 | TRBV25-1 | NA | NA | TGTGCCAGCAGTGATGGACGGGACACCGGGGAGCTGTTTTTT | CASSDGRDTGELFF
TRBJ1-2 | TRBV28 | NA | TRBD1 | TGTGCCAGCAGGGGCGTGCGGCAGGGGGCTCGTGGCTACACCTTC | CASRGVRQGARGYTF
TRBJ2-1 | TRBV28 | NA | NA | TGTGCCAGCAGTCCTCGTGCCCCGGCCCAATATGAGCAGTTCTTC | CASSPRAPAQYEQFF
TRBJ2-7 | TRBV6-5 | once | NA | TGTGCCAGCAGCCAACCGAACTACGAGCAGTACTTC | CASSQPNYEQYF
TRBJ2-3 | TRBV6-5 | NA | TRBD2 | TGTGCCACTGGGCGGGAGGGCGTTGGAGATACGCAGTATTTT | CATGREGVGDTQYF
TRBJ2-1 | TRBV7-9 | NA | TRBD2 | TGTGCCAGCAGCTTAGCGGGCCGGGGGGTATTGTGGAATGAGCAGTTCTTC | CASSLAGRGVLWNEQFF
TRBJ2-6 | TRBV5-5 | NA | NA | TGTGCCAGCAGCGGCCTTCTCCGCTCTGGGGCCAACGTCCTGACTTTC | CASSGLLRSGANVLTF